Detailed here is one T cell receptor (beta chain). The antigen remains unidentified. The CDR3 runs 20 residues. CDR1 and CDR2 (germline): MDHEN, SYDVKM. Peripheral blood samples of 9 to 10 milliliters were drawn from each donor. The sample originates from a study of blood T cells in healthy people across ages. Study-wide results and limits: Donors of long life had a larger count of naive CD4+ cells and greater diversity than aged donors.

Combining a sample-barcoded 5' primer with a J-beta primer mix, a second PCR ran for about 7 to 11 cycles. A minimum of 3 million CDR3-containing paired-end reads was obtained for each sample. TCRdb passed the 5' RACE reads through MiXCR, listing each CDR3 protein once. The data contain about 730,000 distinct CDR3 sequences, around 46% of them seen just once; the ten biggest clones take up approximately 22%. Sequenced material: blood. The chain recombines TRBV28 with TRBJ2-1, with D possibly TRBD2 on 7 matching bases. The J call may not be correct, given that the DNA end is closer to TRBJ2-7. The source of this sequence is a woman in her sixties in good health. The CDR3 protein is CASSLDDLGHWGGEGYEQYF. For the CDR3, the DNA is TGTGCCAGCAGTTTAGACGATTTGGGACACTGGGGGGGCGAGGGGTACGAGCAGTACTTC.